This T cell receptor beta chain was recorded in a study of cytotoxic CD8 clonotypes in ibrutinib-treated CLL. Whole-study context: Partial response occurred in some 25 patients and complete response in 2; at median approximately 68 months, 14 remained remitted and approximately 12 progressed. Overall study results and limits: On treatment, the uncommon public clonotypes contracted or remained stable. Elevated clonality accompanied ibrutinib response, with a return toward baseline values at progression.

About this clone: What it binds is not known.

Investigators sought sequencing depths of between 1 in 200,000 and 1 in 1 million T cells. Assay used: immunoSEQ multiplex PCR; TCRdb lists only in-frame clones, some missing. The sample carries some 350,000 clones, 60% to 80% recorded once. Germline-derived CDR1 and CDR2 are MGHDK and SYGVNS. Trimming cost V 7 bases and J 2 bases, with 15 bases left between them. The CDR3 covers 14 residues. Specimen: PBMCs, collected after 36 months of ibrutinib treatment. The rearrangement uses TRBV25-1 and TRBJ2-7; D possibly matches TRBD1 or TRBD2 (5 bases each). This TCR was recovered from a human donor with chronic lymphocytic leukemia. CDR3 coding DNA: TGTGCCAGCAAGAGGGACGGAGGTACCTACGAGCAGTACTTC. Amino acids: CASKRDGGTYEQYF.